The rows below give T cell receptor beta chains drawn from one sample of a study of Graves' ophthalmopathy and Graves' hyperthyroidism. TCRdb fed the multiplex PCR reads into MiXCR, producing one record per CDR3 protein. The table lists about 240,000 distinct CDR3 sequences, roughly 50% of them singletons. Sequenced sample: peripheral blood. The receptors shown here come from an adult man with Graves' ophthalmopathy. Each CDR3 is given with its conserved first and last residue. The D gene is left open where the match is weak. Size is stated for part of the rows, as once, few or many counts, or as a class when the clone is expanded.

size: .
V: TRBV29-1
D: .
J: TRBJ2-7
DNA: TGCAGCGTTGAAGGAGGCGGGGACAGAAACTACGAGCAGTACTTC
CDR3: CSVEGGGDRNYEQYF

size: .
V: TRBV10-3
D: TRBD1
J: TRBJ1-5
DNA: TGTGCCATCAGTGAGTCGGGAGGGGGCGGGGGCAATCAGCCCCAGCATTTT
CDR3: CAISESGGGGGNQPQHF

size: .
V: TRBV6-6
D: .
J: TRBJ2-7
DNA: TGTGCCAGCAGTGAAGGGGTAACCTACGAGCAGTACTTC
CDR3: CASSEGVTYEQYF

size: .
V: TRBV2
D: .
J: TRBJ1-1
DNA: TGTGCCAGCAGTGAAGCGACGAACGAAGCTTTCTTT
CDR3: CASSEATNEAFF

size: .
V: TRBV7-9
D: TRBD1
J: TRBJ2-7
DNA: TGTGCCAGCAGCTACGACAGGGGTCGAGCCTACGAGCAGTACTTC
CDR3: CASSYDRGRAYEQYF

size: once
V: TRBV4-1
D: .
J: TRBJ2-5
DNA: TGCGCCAGCAGCCAAGAGGAGGAAGAGACCCAGTACTTC
CDR3: CASSQEEEETQYF

size: .
V: TRBV4-1
D: TRBD1
J: TRBJ1-1
DNA: TGTGCCAGCAGCCGGGGACAGTCGAACACTGAAGCTTTCTTT
CDR3: CASSRGQSNTEAFF

size: .
V: TRBV2
D: .
J: TRBJ1-3
DNA: TGTGCCAGCAGTGAAGGTGTATTCTCTGGAAACACCATATATTTT
CDR3: CASSEGVFSGNTIYF

size: .
V: TRBV7-9
D: .
J: TRBJ2-5
DNA: TGTGCCAGCAGCTTAGGGGAGCTGGAGACCCAGTACTTC
CDR3: CASSLGELETQYF

size: .
V: TRBV29-1
D: TRBD2
J: TRBJ2-7
DNA: TGCAGCGTTCTAGCGGGGGGGCGGTACGAGCAGTACTTC
CDR3: CSVLAGGRYEQYF

size: .
V: TRBV9
D: .
J: TRBJ2-7
DNA: TGTGCCAGCAGCCGGATCCGGGGAATCGGCGGGCAGTACTTC
CDR3: CASSRIRGIGGQYF

size: .
V: TRBV20-1
D: .
J: TRBJ2-7
DNA: TGCAGTGCTAGAGATGGCCTTGGGGTCGAGCAGTACTTC
CDR3: CSARDGLGVEQYF

size: .
V: TRBV24-1
D: .
J: TRBJ2-1
DNA: TGTGCCACCAGTACTAACTCAGACTACAATGAGCAGTTCTTC
CDR3: CATSTNSDYNEQFF

size: few
V: TRBV20-1
D: TRBD1
J: TRBJ2-7
DNA: TGCAGTGCTCCGGGACAGGGTTACGAGCAGTACTTC
CDR3: CSAPGQGYEQYF

size: few
V: TRBV9
D: .
J: TRBJ2-7
DNA: TGTGCCAGCACCACTAACGACAGACCCTACGAGCAGTACTTC
CDR3: CASTTNDRPYEQYF

size: once
V: TRBV29-1
D: TRBD1
J: TRBJ1-1
DNA: TGCAGCGCGACAGGGGGCACTGAAGCTTTCTTT
CDR3: CSATGGTEAFF

size: .
V: TRBV7-9
D: .
J: TRBJ2-7
DNA: TGTGCCAGCAGCTTAGCGGCAGCAAACACCGGCGAGCAGTACTTC
CDR3: CASSLAAANTGEQYF

size: .
V: TRBV9
D: TRBD1
J: TRBJ2-7
DNA: TGTGCCAGCAGCGCCGGGACAGGGAACTACGAGCAGTACTTC
CDR3: CASSAGTGNYEQYF

size: .
V: TRBV12-3/TRBV12-4
D: TRBD1
J: TRBJ2-5
DNA: TGTGCCAGCAGCACCCTTCCAGGGGGAAGGACCGGGGAGACCCAGTACTTC
CDR3: CASSTLPGGRTGETQYF

size: few
V: TRBV14
D: TRBD1
J: TRBJ1-3
DNA: TGTGCCAGCAGCCCAATAGGGGGACAGACTGGAAACACCATATATTTT
CDR3: CASSPIGGQTGNTIYF

size: .
V: TRBV5-1
D: TRBD1
J: TRBJ2-7
DNA: TGCGCCAGCAGCCCGGGGCCCGGACAGGGGACGAGGGAGCAGTACTTC
CDR3: CASSPGPGQGTREQYF

size: few
V: TRBV7-7
D: .
J: TRBJ2-2
DNA: TGTGCTAGCAGCTTGAGGTCTAACACCGGGGAGCTGTTTTTT
CDR3: CASSLRSNTGELFF

size: .
V: TRBV29-1
D: .
J: TRBJ1-4
DNA: TGCAGCGTTGGATTTTCAACTAATGAAAAACTGTTTTTT
CDR3: CSVGFSTNEKLFF

size: .
V: TRBV7-9
D: .
J: TRBJ2-5
DNA: TGTGCCAGCAGCTTAGTTTCGGGAAGGCAAGGGACCCAGTACTTC
CDR3: CASSLVSGRQGTQYF

size: .
V: TRBV9
D: .
J: TRBJ1-6
DNA: TGTGCCAGCTCCCCTGGACAGCCGAGTAATTCACCCCTCCACTTT
CDR3: CASSPGQPSNSPLHF

size: .
V: TRBV5-1
D: TRBD1
J: TRBJ1-1
DNA: TGCGCCAGCAGCTCCCGGGACAGGGGTACTGAAGCTTTCTTT
CDR3: CASSSRDRGTEAFF

size: .
V: TRBV11-2
D: .
J: TRBJ1-4
DNA: TGTGCCAGCAGCTTAACGAGGGGTAATGAAAAACTGTTTTTT
CDR3: CASSLTRGNEKLFF

size: .
V: TRBV20-1
D: .
J: TRBJ2-2
DNA: TGCAGTGCTAGAGCCCCCGGTAGACAGAACACCGGGGAGTTGTTTTTT
CDR3: CSARAPGRQNTGELFF

size: .
V: TRBV20-1
D: .
J: TRBJ2-7
DNA: TGCAGTGCTAGAAACGGGGAGTCGGGGTACGAGCAGTACTTC
CDR3: CSARNGESGYEQYF

size: .
V: TRBV20-1
D: TRBD1
J: TRBJ2-7
DNA: TGCAGTGCTAGAGCGAGGACAGGGTTTACCTACGAGCAGCACTTC
CDR3: CSARARTGFTYEQHF

size: few
V: TRBV15
D: .
J: TRBJ2-5
DNA: TGTGCCACCAGCAGAGATCAGCGTTTCCAAGAGACCCAGTACTTC
CDR3: CATSRDQRFQETQYF

size: few
V: TRBV20-1
D: .
J: TRBJ1-5
DNA: TGCAGCACGGGGTCCGATGGGGAATTAAGGAATCAGCCCCAGCATTTT
CDR3: CSTGSDGELRNQPQHF

size: few
V: TRBV12-3/TRBV12-4
D: .
J: TRBJ2-5
DNA: TGTGCCAGCAGTTTATCACAGGGGGGGGAGACCCAGTACTTC
CDR3: CASSLSQGGETQYF